These 27 T cell receptor beta chains originate from one sample sequenced in a study of T cell changes during pregnancy in multiple sclerosis. TCRdb's copy holds only in-frame clones and misses some; the assay was immunoSEQ multiplex PCR. Here the sample spans more than 11,000 clones, 85% to 95% being singletons. The material sequenced was peripheral blood, taken in the second trimester of pregnancy. The receptors come from a female donor in good health, enrolled as a control in a pregnancy study.

This chain links TRBV7-9 with TRBJ2-1, with 11 nucleotides matching TRBD1. The CDR3 runs to 15 residues. Germline values: CDR1 SEHNR, CDR2 FQNEAQ (reference sequence). Trimming took 3 bases from V and 11 from J; bases not matched to a gene: 9. The CDR3 sequence is CASSFGGTGGFKQFF. For the CDR3, the DNA is TGTGCCAGCAGCTTTGGGGGGACAGGGGGGTTTAAGCAGTTCTTC.

The chain combines TRBV2 with TRBJ2-1; D uncertain. Trimming stripped 11 bases from V and 0 bases from J, with 11 bases between. From germline, CDR1 is SNHLY and CDR2 FYNNEI. This CDR3 is 13 amino acids long. The CDR3 nucleotides read TGTGCCCTCTCGCGCCTCTCCTACAATGAGCAGTTCTTC. Amino acid sequence: CALSRLSYNEQFF.

V and J are TRBV4-2 and TRBJ2-7; tentative D call: TRBD1 (6 bases). CDR1 is LGHNA and CDR2 is YNFKEQ in the germline V gene. CDR3 size: 14 residues. The V end lost 1 base, the J end lost 5 bases, and 12 bases lay between the germline ends. The chain's CDR3 is CASSQGQGRDEQYF. The CDR3 DNA reads TGTGCCAGCAGCCAAGGTCAGGGGCGCGACGAGCAGTACTTC.

This rearrangement joins TRBV7-9 to TRBJ2-1, with 7 bases fitting TRBD2. The junction had 16 bases not matched to a gene; V was cut back by 5 bases and J by 9 bases. CDR1 is SEHNR, CDR2 FQNEAQ, per germline (reference sequence). The CDR3 has 16 residues. CDR3 DNA: TGTGCCAGCAGCCCCGACCCCCGGGACTACCAAGGTGAGCAGTTCTTC. Translating gives CASSPDPRDYQGEQFF.

The chain joins TRBV19 to TRBJ2-5; TRBD1 matches 9 bases. The CDR3 is made up of 16 amino acids. The V gene's germline CDR1 is LNHDA and CDR2 SQIVND (reference sequence). The ends lost 1 base at V and 4 bases at J; junction bases unmatched: 7. The CDR3 reads CASSIGGQGRGETQYF. For the CDR3, the DNA is TGTGCCAGTAGTATAGGAGGACAGGGGCGAGGAGAGACCCAGTACTTC.

This clone has a single count. The chain recombines TRBV5-1 with TRBJ2-1; 9 positions match TRBD2. The CDR3 extends over 13 amino acids. Germline V gives CDR1 SGHRS, CDR2 YFSETQ. After removal of 1 base from V and 8 bases from J, the junction contained 1 base not matched to a gene. For the CDR3, the DNA is TGCGCCAGCAGCTTGCCTAGCGGGGATGAGCAGTTCTTC. Protein sequence: CASSLPSGDEQFF.

This rearrangement joins TRBV4-1 to TRBJ2-1, with TRBD2 identical over 10 bases. The CDR3 contains 21 residues. Germline CDR1 is MGHRA and CDR2 is YSYEKL. The trim removed 1 base at V and 4 bases at J, leaving 19 bases unmatched. DNA for the CDR3: TGCGCCAGCAGCCAAGTTTCCGGGGGGAAAGCGGGAGGGCCGGGTTACAATGAGCAGTTCTTC. This sequence encodes CASSQVSGGKAGGPGYNEQFF.

The chain carries TRBV19 and TRBJ1-2; 10 nucleotides line up with TRBD1. V lost 4 bases and J lost 2; bases outside the gene matches: 1. The germline V gene has CDR1 LNHDA and CDR2 SQIVND (reference sequence). The CDR3 covers 14 residues. The CDR3 bases are TGTGCCAGTAGTAGGACAGGGGGGAACTATGGCTACACCTTC. Amino acid sequence: CASSRTGGNYGYTF.

The chain uses TRBV4-3 and TRBJ1-2; D is undetermined. V was clipped by 4 bases and J by 10 bases, with 19 bases between them. This CDR3 has 14 amino acids. CDR1 LGHNA and CDR2 YSLEER come from the germline V gene. CDR3 sequence reads: CASSPTRLLNDYTF. CDR3 sequence (DNA): TGCGCCAGCAGCCCCACTCGACTGCTCAACGACTACACCTTC.

The CDR3 protein is CASSSSLRGYTF. The CDR3 nucleotides are TGTGCCAGCAGCAGTTCCCTGCGGGGCTACACCTTC. The chain recombines TRBV6-5 with TRBJ1-2; no firm D call. The germline V gene encodes CDR1 MNHEY and CDR2 SVGAGI. The CDR3 is 12 amino acids. V was cut by 6 bases and J by 8 bases, with 13 bases left in between.

The chain uses TRBV4-1 and TRBJ2-3; 8 bases align to TRBD1. V lost 1 base to trimming and J lost 0 bases; unmatched junction nucleotides: 12. The CDR3 length is 19 residues. CDR1 and CDR2 from the germline V gene are MGHRA and YSYEKL. For the CDR3, the DNA is TGCGCCAGCAGCCAAGGTCTTGGGGTTGACAGGGGTAGCACAGATACGCAGTATTTT. It yields the protein CASSQGLGVDRGSTDTQYF.

The V call is TRBV4-3, the J call TRBJ2-3, with TRBD2 matching 7 bases. The CDR3 covers 17 residues. CDR1 and CDR2 (germline): LGHNA, YSLEER. Trimming cost V 4 bases and J 0 bases; bases outside gene matches: 10. The CDR3 loop is CASSRKWGGESTDTQYF. Here the CDR3 DNA reads TGCGCCAGCAGCCGCAAATGGGGGGGGGAAAGCACAGATACGCAGTATTTT.

This chain links TRBV7-2 with TRBJ1-1; the D is unclear. Germline CDR1 and CDR2: SGHTA and FQGNSA. The CDR3 sequence is 12 residues long. V was clipped by 7 bases and J by 8 bases, with 14 bases between them. The CDR3 is CASTAGIGEAFF. CDR3 sequence (DNA): TGTGCCAGCACGGCGGGAATAGGAGAAGCTTTCTTT.

This chain connects TRBV4-1 to TRBJ2-7; 7 bases agree with TRBD1. Looked up from germline, CDR1 is MGHRA and CDR2 is YSYEKL. The J segment lost 2 bases and the V segment lost 2 bases, leaving 6 bases of the junction unmatched. The length of the CDR3 is 15 residues. The CDR3 loop reads CASSQLGTVTYEQYF. In DNA form, the CDR3 reads TGCGCCAGCAGCCAATTAGGGACAGTAACCTACGAGCAGTACTTC.

This chain uses TRBV2 with TRBJ1-2, with TRBD1 identical over 7 bases. The CDR3 extends over 15 amino acids. Looked up from germline, CDR1 is SNHLY and CDR2 is FYNNEI. V was clipped by 6 bases and J by 0 bases; unmatched bases: 7. CDR3 loop: CASSFDRDANYGYTF. CDR3 nucleotide sequence: TGTGCCAGCAGCTTCGACAGGGACGCTAACTATGGCTACACCTTC.

V usage is TRBV4-3 and J usage is TRBJ2-5, with TRBD1 identical over 7 bases. The ends lost 0 bases at V and 2 bases at J; junction bases unmatched: 3. The CDR3 runs to 15 residues. Germline V CDR1 and CDR2: LGHNA, YSLEER. DNA for the CDR3: TGCGCCAGCAGCCAAGACAGGGGGACGCAAGAGACCCAGTACTTC. Translation: CASSQDRGTQETQYF.

The V and J genes are TRBV7-9 and TRBJ1-1, with 7 bases matching TRBD1. V dropped 4 bases and J dropped 0; count of bases not matched to a gene: 8. The CDR3 is 16 amino acids. Germline V gene lookup returns CDR1 SEHNR and CDR2 FQNEAQ (reference sequence). The CDR3: CASSYTLGQMNTEAFF. DNA of the CDR3: TGTGCCAGCAGCTACACCCTGGGACAGATGAACACTGAAGCTTTCTTT.

This chain joins TRBV6-1 and TRBJ1-2; TRBD1 is a possible D gene (6 bases). Germline V gene sequence: CDR1 MNHNS, CDR2 SASEGT. Trimming pared 1 base from V and 6 bases from J, leaving 12 bases between. CDR3 size: 14 residues. The CDR3 sequence is CASSEEQGVNGYTF. In DNA form, the CDR3 reads TGTGCCAGCAGTGAAGAACAGGGTGTTAATGGCTACACCTTC.

This chain links TRBV6-4 with TRBJ1-3; D call uncertain. The CDR3 runs 15 residues. Trimming cost V 6 bases and J 4 bases, with 16 bases left between them. Per germline, CDR1 MRHNA and CDR2 SNTAGT. The CDR3 is CASSAHTFTGNTIYF. The CDR3 DNA reads TGTGCCAGCAGCGCCCACACCTTCACGGGAAACACCATATATTTT.

The chain uses TRBV9 and TRBJ1-1; no firm D call. The CDR3 runs to 14 residues. The germline V gene has CDR1 SGDLS and CDR2 YYNGEE. The germline V and J ends were trimmed by 4 bases and 4 bases, with 14 bases remaining between them. CDR3 DNA sequence: TGTGCCAGCAGCTACGGACGGGGAAGCACTGAAGCTTTCTTT. Translation: CASSYGRGSTEAFF.

This chain uses TRBV25-1 with TRBJ1-1; a weak D match, TRBD1 (5 bases). The germline V gene has CDR1 MGHDK and CDR2 SYGVNS. V lost 3 bases and J lost 0, with 17 bases in between. This CDR3 region has 17 residues. CDR3 nucleotide sequence: TGTGCCAGCAGTGATACCGGCAGGGCCAAGATGAACACTGAAGCTTTCTTT. Amino acids: CASSDTGRAKMNTEAFF.

V and J are TRBV7-2 and TRBJ2-1, with TRBD2 matching over 14 bases. With 5 bases clipped from V and 7 bases from J, the junction kept 10 bases outside the gene matches. This CDR3 region has 17 residues. Germline loops: CDR1 SGHTA, CDR2 FQGNSA. CDR3 bases: TGTGCCAGCAGCCTCGAGTCCGGGACTAGCGGGAGAAATGAGCAGTTCTTC. It translates to CASSLESGTSGRNEQFF.

This chain connects TRBV28 to TRBJ1-2; possibly TRBD1 for D (5 bases). Per germline, CDR1 MDHEN and CDR2 SYDVKM. Trimming stripped 5 bases from V and 7 bases from J, with 20 bases between. The CDR3 is made up of 15 amino acids. CDR3 sequence (DNA): TGTGCCAGCAGTGCTCAGGGAAAGGGTTCGGTTGGCTACACCTTC. As protein: CASSAQGKGSVGYTF.

The V gene is TRBV19, the J gene TRBJ1-5, with 8 nucleotides matching TRBD1. V was pared by 1 base and J by 6 bases, with 8 bases of the junction left unmatched. This CDR3 has 16 amino acids. Per germline, CDR1 LNHDA and CDR2 SQIVND (reference sequence). CDR3 sequence (DNA): TGTGCCAGTAGTATAGGGGAGACAGGGGTTGGTCAGCCCCAGCATTTT. Translating gives CASSIGETGVGQPQHF.

The rearrangement uses TRBV7-2 and TRBJ2-1; D perhaps matches TRBD2 (5 bases). Germline-derived CDR1 and CDR2 are SGHTA and FQGNSA. Trimming cost V 2 bases and J 5 bases, with 13 bases left between them. CDR3 length: 15 amino acids. CDR3 DNA: TGTGCCAGCAGCTTAAGCGGTACGAGGAACAATGAGCAGTTCTTC. Translated: CASSLSGTRNNEQFF.

The chain joins TRBV9 to TRBJ1-2, with D perhaps matching TRBD1 (6 bases). CDR3 length: 15 residues. Germline assignment: CDR1 SGDLS and CDR2 YYNGEE. V shed 1 base and J shed 2 bases, with 12 bases lying between them. CDR3 nucleotide sequence: TGTGCCAGCAGCGTATTAACAGGGCCAAACTATGGCTACACCTTC. Its protein product is CASSVLTGPNYGYTF.

V usage is TRBV19 and J usage is TRBJ1-5, with a possible D match to TRBD1 (5 bases). Germline V CDR1 and CDR2: LNHDA, SQIVND (reference sequence). This CDR3 has 15 residues. V shed 3 bases and J shed 3 bases, with 12 bases lying between them. CDR3 sequence (DNA): TGTGCCAGTAGTATGATGGGGCGTTACAATCAGCCCCAGCATTTT. Residues: CASSMMGRYNQPQHF.